The 25 T cell receptor beta chains below all came from one sample that was sequenced in a study of T cells in tuberculosis. Sequenced by immunoSEQ multiplex PCR; TCRdb stores in-frame clones only, minus some. The data contain tens of thousands of clones, 90% to 95% of them singletons. The sequenced material came from PBMCs. All receptors derive from a donor aged 10 to 29 with latent tuberculosis or without tuberculosis infection.

The CDR3 here is CASSPRPGPGYEQYF. The CDR3 DNA sequence: TGTGCCAGCAGTCCACGACCAGGGCCCGGCTACGAGCAGTACTTC. The rearrangement joins TRBV6-1 to TRBJ2-7, with D possibly TRBD1 on 5 matching bases. The CDR3 totals 15 residues. V gave up 5 bases and J gave up 3 bases, with 17 bases separating them. The germline CDR1 and CDR2 sequences are MNHNS and SASEGT.

The rearrangement uses TRBV11-2 and TRBJ2-6; unclear D gene. The CDR3 length is 14 residues. Germline V lookup: CDR1 SGHAT, CDR2 FQNNGV. V was clipped by 7 bases and J by 1 base, with 8 bases between them. The CDR3 loop is CASTRRSGANVLTF. In DNA, the CDR3 is TGTGCCAGCACTCGTCGGTCTGGGGCCAACGTCCTGACTTTC.

This clone is a singleton in its sample. The rearrangement links TRBV6-6 to TRBJ2-1; 9 bases are shared with TRBD2. The CDR3 consists of 14 residues. V was pared by 10 bases and J by 8 bases, with 12 bases of the junction left unmatched. Germline assignment: CDR1 MNHNY and CDR2 SVGAGI (reference sequence). The CDR3 reads CAIRLAAMVDEQFF. The CDR3, as DNA: TGTGCCATCCGACTAGCGGCTATGGTCGATGAGCAGTTCTTC.

DNA of the CDR3: TGTGCCAGCAGCACCGCCCTCCCCCGGGACAGGGGGCAGAAGGGCAATCAGCCCCAGCATTTT. It translates to CASSTALPRDRGQKGNQPQHF. The chain carries TRBV21-1 and TRBJ1-5; TRBD1 is the table's D call and was not checked against the DNA. TRBV21-1 is given as a pseudogene. This CDR3 region has 21 residues.

The chain is built from TRBV9 and TRBJ2-3, with D perhaps matching TRBD2 (5 bases). CDR3 length equals 17 residues. Germline V gene data show CDR1 as SGDLS and CDR2 as YYNGEE. V was trimmed by 0 bases and J by 0 bases, leaving 14 bases between them. CDR3 sequence: CASSVVLAYASTDTQYF. In DNA form, the CDR3 reads TGTGCCAGCAGCGTAGTTCTAGCATATGCTAGCACAGATACGCAGTATTTT.

This clone was detected a few times. This chain joins TRBV5-1 and TRBJ2-1, with TRBD1 as a possible D gene (6 bases). Trimming removed 6 bases from V and 5 bases from J, with 18 bases in between. The CDR3 loop spans 15 amino acids. The V gene's germline CDR1 is SGHRS and CDR2 YFSETQ. In nucleotides, the CDR3 is TGCGCCAGCAAATCGCTAGGGGCAGGGGACAATGAGCAGTTCTTC. It codes for CASKSLGAGDNEQFF.

The rearrangement uses TRBV27 and TRBJ2-1, with D tentatively TRBD1 (7 bases). Germline V gene sequence: CDR1 MNHEY, CDR2 SMNVEV (reference sequence). The V and J ends lost 6 bases and 5 bases respectively, with 23 bases between them. The CDR3 is 17 residues long. The chain's CDR3 is CASRKGAGLAIHNEQFF. CDR3 sequence (DNA): TGTGCCAGCAGAAAGGGGGCGGGGTTAGCAATCCACAATGAGCAGTTCTTC.

The gene calls are TRBV4-1 and TRBJ2-7; the match to TRBD1 covers 7 bases. CDR1 MGHRA and CDR2 YSYEKL come from the germline V gene. The CDR3 is 14 residues long. J lost 4 bases, V lost 3 bases, and 6 bases had no gene match. CDR3 in DNA: TGCGCCAGCAGCCACCCCGGACAGGCATACGAGCAGTACTTC. Encoded protein: CASSHPGQAYEQYF.

This chain joins TRBV5-1 and TRBJ2-1, with 7 bases matching TRBD1. The V segment lost 0 bases and the J segment 4 bases; nucleotides outside the gene matches: 4. The germline V gene has CDR1 SGHRS and CDR2 YFSETQ. This CDR3 comprises 15 residues. DNA of the CDR3: TGCGCCAGCAGCTTGGATGGGACAGAATACAATGAGCAGTTCTTC. Amino acids: CASSLDGTEYNEQFF.

The count of this clone is one. V gene TRBV2 combines with J gene TRBJ2-4, with 12 bases identical to TRBD2. V trimming: 6 bases; J trimming: 7 bases; junction bases outside the gene matches: 13. This CDR3 is 17 amino acids long. Per germline, CDR1 SNHLY and CDR2 FYNNEI. This CDR3 is CASRMTSGGPGTNIQYF. CDR3 in DNA: TGTGCCAGCAGGATGACTAGCGGGGGCCCAGGGACGAACATTCAGTACTTC.

The chain uses TRBV18 and TRBJ2-1; 7 bases fit TRBD2. The V segment lost 6 bases and the J segment 8 bases; nucleotides outside the gene matches: 4. The CDR3 covers 12 residues. The germline V gene has CDR1 KGHSH and CDR2 LQKENI. The DNA of the CDR3 is TGTGCCAGCTCCCTACGGGGGGATGAGCAGTTCTTC. Protein product: CASSLRGDEQFF. The full variable domain, its missing parts supplied by reference TRBV18 and TRBJ2-1, is NAGVMQNPRHLVRRRGQEARLRCSPMKGHSHVYWYRQLPEEGLKFMVYLQKENIIDESGMPKERFSAEFPKEGPSILRIQQVVRGDSAAYFCASSLRGDEQFFGPGTRLTVL.

The chain joins TRBV5-5 to TRBJ2-1; 7 bases are shared with TRBD2. The CDR3 runs to 17 residues. Unmatched junction bases numbered 12, after V lost 0 bases and J lost 6 bases. CDR1 SGHKS and CDR2 YYEKEE come from the germline V gene (reference sequence). CDR3 region: CASSLDYRLASPNEQFF. The CDR3 DNA follows: TGTGCCAGCAGCTTGGATTATCGACTAGCCTCACCCAATGAGCAGTTCTTC.

This sequence joins TRBV6-6 and TRBJ2-3; unclear D gene. In germline, CDR1 is MNHNY, CDR2 SVGAGI (reference sequence). Between the trimmed V and J ends, which lost 6 bases and 6 bases, there was a span of 10 bases. The CDR3 has 12 amino acids. Written as DNA, the CDR3 is TGTGCCAGCAGCCTGGAGAGGGATACGCAGTATTTT. Protein: CASSLERDTQYF.

This clone was recorded once. The chain has TRBV6-5 and TRBJ2-7; D uncertain. Germline lookup yields CDR1 MNHEY and CDR2 SVGAGI. The CDR3 is made up of 13 amino acids. V lost 5 bases to trimming and J lost 2 bases, with 10 bases between them. This CDR3 is CASSQTYTYEQYF. In nucleotides, the CDR3 is TGTGCCAGCAGTCAGACATACACCTACGAGCAGTACTTC.

V gene TRBV6-5 combines with J gene TRBJ2-7; 10 positions agree with TRBD1. V lost 4 bases and J lost 3; bases outside the gene matches: 6. This CDR3 has 15 residues. CDR1 and CDR2 (germline): MNHEY, SVGAGI. The CDR3 spells CASSSLGQGIYEQYF. The CDR3 bases are TGTGCCAGCAGTTCCCTGGGACAGGGGATCTACGAGCAGTACTTC.

The chain is built from TRBV27 and TRBJ2-7; the match to TRBD1 covers 7 bases. V shed 2 bases, J shed 1 base, and the junction held 11 bases outside the gene matches. This CDR3 is built from 17 residues. Germline CDR1 reads MNHEY; CDR2 reads SMNVEV (reference sequence). The CDR3 sequence is CASSLDFGQAASYEQYF. In DNA, the CDR3 is TGTGCCAGCAGTTTAGACTTTGGACAGGCCGCGTCCTACGAGCAGTACTTC.

The V gene is TRBV5-4, the J gene TRBJ1-1, with TRBD1 matching 7 bases. CDR1 and CDR2 (germline): SGHNT, YYREEE (reference sequence). The CDR3 has 15 amino acids. The V gene end was trimmed by 6 bases and the J gene end by 1 base; junction bases not matched to a gene: 9. The CDR3 spells CASTFIGQANTEAFF. The CDR3 DNA sequence: TGTGCCAGCACCTTCATCGGACAGGCGAACACTGAAGCTTTCTTT.

The CDR3 sequence is CASSLGGEAEKLFF. The CDR3 DNA reads as TGTGCCAGCAGTTTAGGGGGGGAAGCGGAAAAACTGTTTTTT. The chain employs TRBV27 and TRBJ1-4, with a tentative D call TRBD1 (5 bases). Trimming cost V 2 bases and J 8 bases, with 12 bases left between them. The germline gives CDR1 MNHEY, CDR2 SMNVEV (reference sequence). The CDR3 is 14 amino acids.

The CDR3 region is CASSSPTGWQGKYEQYF. The CDR3, as DNA: TGTGCCAGCAGCTCACCAACGGGATGGCAGGGGAAGTACGAGCAGTACTTC. V gene TRBV14 combines with J gene TRBJ2-7; weak D call: TRBD1 (6 bases). Germline V gives CDR1 SGHDN, CDR2 FVKESK. The CDR3 consists of 17 residues. The V end was cut by 5 bases, the J end by 4 bases, with 24 bases between.

The chain joins TRBV14 to TRBJ2-3; TRBD2 matches 9 bases. The CDR3 is made up of 16 amino acids. Trimming removed 4 bases from V and 2 bases from J; junction bases left unmatched: 7. Germline V lookup: CDR1 SGHDN, CDR2 FVKESK. In DNA form, the CDR3 reads TGTGCCAGCAGCCTTATTAGCGGGGGAATCACAGATACGCAGTATTTT. Translating it yields CASSLISGGITDTQYF.

This rearrangement joins TRBV19 to TRBJ2-7, with D possibly TRBD1 on 5 matching bases. The CDR3 is made up of 12 amino acids. Germline V lookup: CDR1 LNHDA, CDR2 SQIVND (reference sequence). Trimming cost V 6 bases and J 1 base, with 7 bases left between them. CDR3 region: CASRGQSYEQYF. The CDR3, as DNA: TGTGCCAGTAGGGGGCAGTCCTACGAGCAGTACTTC.

This clone was detected only once. The chain links TRBV30 to TRBJ2-7, with 7 bases fitting TRBD1. CDR1 and CDR2 from the germline V gene are GTSNPN and SVGIG (reference sequence). Germline trimming cut 4 bases from V and 6 bases from J; bases unmatched to any gene: 15. The CDR3 extends over 15 amino acids. CDR3 region: CAWTLKGQIVGEQYF. CDR3 in DNA: TGTGCCTGGACCCTTAAGGGACAGATAGTGGGCGAGCAGTACTTC.

The chain joins TRBV7-3 to TRBJ1-2; 9 bases agree with TRBD1. Germline V gene sequence: CDR1 SGHTA, CDR2 FQGTGA. V shed 1 base and J 8 bases; nucleotides not matched to a gene: 8. This CDR3 region has 15 residues. CDR3 DNA sequence: TGTGCCAGCAGCTTAATGGGGACAGGGTTGGAAGGCTACACCTTC. This translates into CASSLMGTGLEGYTF. Full variable domain (outside the CDR3, taken from reference TRBV7-3 and TRBJ1-2): GAGVSQTPSNKVTEKGKYVELRCDPISGHTALYWYRQSLGQGPEFLIYFQGTGAADDSGLPNDRFFAVRPEGSVSTLKIQRTERGDSAVYLCASSLMGTGLEGYTFGSGTRLTVV.

The chain uses TRBV6-1 and TRBJ2-4, with 8 bases aligning to TRBD2. J was trimmed by 8 bases and V by 2 bases; bases with no gene match: 5. This CDR3 has 14 amino acids. Germline CDR1 and CDR2: MNHNS and SASEGT. CDR3 sequence reads: CASSERGGLYIQYF. The CDR3 DNA reads as TGTGCCAGCAGTGAACGGGGGGGTTTGTACATTCAGTACTTC.

The chain couples TRBV5-1 to TRBJ1-1; possibly TRBD1 for D (6 bases). V was clipped by 4 bases and J by 0 bases, with 16 bases between them. Per germline, CDR1 SGHRS and CDR2 YFSETQ. There are 16 residues in the CDR3. This CDR3 is CASSRQTGSMNTEAFF. The CDR3 nucleotides are TGCGCCAGCAGCCGTCAAACAGGGTCCATGAACACTGAAGCTTTCTTT.